A single sample gave rise to the 22 T cell receptor beta chains below, sequenced in a study of T cell responses to AZD1222 COVID-19 vaccine. Profiling relied on immunoSEQ multiplex PCR, and the TCRdb table lists in-frame clones only, not all of them. This table holds roughly 86,000 clones, 85% found once. Material: peripheral blood, obtained 28 days after the second AZD1222 dose. Every receptor here comes from an adult who received the AZD1222 COVID-19 vaccine.

The V and J genes are TRBV28 and TRBJ2-3; D might be TRBD2 (5 bases). This CDR3 has 18 residues. The germline V gene has CDR1 MDHEN and CDR2 SYDVKM. V was clipped by 3 bases and J by 6 bases, with 25 bases between them. The CDR3 coding sequence is TGTGCCAGCAGTTTGGGTGCGTCGGGAATAGCCAGTTTCGATACGCAGTATTTT. Residues: CASSLGASGIASFDTQYF.

The rearrangement links TRBV9 to TRBJ2-7, with TRBD1 matching 11 bases. The V gene's germline CDR1 is SGDLS and CDR2 YYNGEE. This CDR3 region has 15 residues. The J segment lost 7 bases and the V segment lost 2 bases, leaving 8 bases of the junction unmatched. The CDR3: CASSVQGQGAQEQYF. The CDR3 DNA reads as TGTGCCAGCAGCGTGCAAGGACAGGGGGCGCAGGAGCAGTACTTC.

The chain links TRBV10-2 to TRBJ1-4, with TRBD1 matching over 12 bases. This CDR3 region has 16 residues. Germline V lookup: CDR1 WSHSY, CDR2 SAAADI. V trimming: 4 bases; J trimming: 8 bases; junction bases outside the gene matches: 8. CDR3 sequence (DNA): TGCGCCAGCAGTGGGGTTGGGACAGGGGGCCGGGAAAAACTGTTTTTT. This encodes CASSGVGTGGREKLFF.

This clone occurred once. The chain uses TRBV6-6 and TRBJ2-7, with D perhaps being TRBD1 or TRBD2 (6 bases each). V lost 5 bases to trimming and J lost 4 bases, with 12 bases between them. This CDR3 region has 13 residues. The germline gives CDR1 MNHNY, CDR2 SVGAGI (reference sequence). For the CDR3, the DNA is TGTGCCAGCAGTATTCAGGGGACTTACGAGCAGTACTTC. Its translation is CASSIQGTYEQYF.

V usage is TRBV5-6 and J usage is TRBJ1-3; D ambiguous. The CDR3 contains 13 residues. Per germline, CDR1 SGHDT and CDR2 YYEEEE. Deletions cut 5 bases from V and 4 bases from J, with 10 bases between. The CDR3 spells CASRGPGGNTIYF. CDR3 nucleotides: TGTGCCAGCAGGGGTCCCGGGGGAAACACCATATATTTT.

This clone was seen a few times. The chain carries TRBV9 and TRBJ1-1; 8 nucleotides align to TRBD1. V shed 4 bases, J shed 4 bases, and the junction held 3 bases outside the gene matches. This CDR3 comprises 13 residues. The germline CDR1 and CDR2 sequences are SGDLS and YYNGEE. CDR3 protein: CASSPTGGTEAFF. CDR3 coding DNA: TGTGCCAGCAGCCCTACAGGGGGCACTGAAGCTTTCTTT.

The rearrangement joins TRBV5-6 to TRBJ2-1; tentative D call: TRBD1 (5 bases). This CDR3 has 14 amino acids. The V end lost 0 bases, the J end lost 7 bases, and 11 bases lay between the germline ends. Germline assignment: CDR1 SGHDT and CDR2 YYEEEE. Here the CDR3 DNA reads TGTGCCAGCAGCTTGGGGCGTGGGGCGAATGAGCAGTTCTTC. Translating gives CASSLGRGANEQFF.

V gene TRBV19 combines with J gene TRBJ2-5; D is uncertain. This CDR3 spans 13 amino acids. V lost 5 bases, J lost 2 bases, and 9 bases lay in between. Germline CDR1 is LNHDA and CDR2 is SQIVND (reference sequence). The CDR3 region is CASSGSRQETQYF. In DNA form, the CDR3 reads TGTGCCAGTAGTGGTAGCAGACAAGAGACCCAGTACTTC.

The chain is built from TRBV10-1 and TRBJ2-1; D possibly matches TRBD1 or TRBD2 (5 bases each). The germline V gene encodes CDR1 WNHNN and CDR2 SYGVQD (reference sequence). This CDR3 spans 13 amino acids. V was cut by 4 bases and J by 12 bases, with 16 bases left in between. DNA for the CDR3: TGCGCCAGCAGTGGGATGACTCCCGGGGCGCAGTTCTTC. Protein product: CASSGMTPGAQFF.

This chain connects TRBV9 to TRBJ1-6; tentative D call: TRBD1 (5 bases). Trimming pared 1 base from V and 3 bases from J, leaving 11 bases between. This CDR3 is 16 amino acids long. Germline lookup yields CDR1 SGDLS and CDR2 YYNGEE. Written as DNA, the CDR3 is TGTGCCAGCAGCGTATCGGGGGAGAACTATAATTCACCCCTCCACTTT. Protein sequence: CASSVSGENYNSPLHF.

In its sample, this clone ranks as medium-sized. V usage is TRBV28 and J usage is TRBJ2-2, with 10 bases lining up with TRBD2. The CDR3 has 16 residues. Germline loops: CDR1 MDHEN, CDR2 SYDVKM. V was pared by 3 bases and J by 6 bases, with 7 bases of the junction left unmatched. The CDR3 DNA sequence: TGTGCCAGCAGTTTCAAAGCGGGAGGGCCCGCCGGGGAGCTGTTTTTT. Amino acids: CASSFKAGGPAGELFF.

The chain employs TRBV24-1 and TRBJ2-5; TRBD2 matches at 8 bases. Germline trimming cut 3 bases from V and 8 bases from J; bases unmatched to any gene: 13. Germline V gives CDR1 KGHDR, CDR2 SFDVKD. The CDR3 is made up of 16 amino acids. This chain's CDR3 is CATSDPTSGSRPTQYF. The CDR3, as DNA: TGTGCCACCAGTGATCCAACTAGCGGCTCAAGGCCCACCCAGTACTTC.

The rearrangement links TRBV7-3 to TRBJ2-2; 11 nucleotides line up with TRBD2. Germline lookup yields CDR1 SGHTA and CDR2 FQGTGA. V lost 3 bases to trimming and J lost 5 bases; unmatched junction nucleotides: 8. The CDR3 length is 17 residues. The CDR3: CASSFTSGSRHTGELFF. The CDR3 DNA follows: TGTGCCAGCAGCTTTACTAGCGGGAGTCGGCATACCGGGGAGCTGTTTTTT.

The genes are TRBV4-1 and TRBJ1-6; 12 nucleotides align to TRBD1. CDR1 MGHRA and CDR2 YSYEKL come from the germline V gene. The CDR3 totals 14 residues. V dropped 8 bases and J dropped 7; count of bases not matched to a gene: 3. In DNA form, the CDR3 reads TGCGCCAGCGGGGACAGGGGGCGAAATTCACCCCTCCACTTT. It specifies CASGDRGRNSPLHF.

The chain links TRBV6-2 or TRBV6-3 to TRBJ1-1; tentatively, D is TRBD1 (5 bases). The CDR3 length is 14 residues. Germline V CDR1 and CDR2: MNHEY, SVGEGT. V lost 0 bases and J 5 bases, leaving 10 bases between the germline ends. DNA of the CDR3: TGTGCCAGCAGTTACTCGATGGGGGGGACTGAAGCTTTCTTT. Its translation: CASSYSMGGTEAFF.

CDR3 sequence reads: CASSARSSGSYNEQFF. The CDR3 nucleotides read TGTGCCAGCAGTGCCAGATCGTCGGGCTCCTACAATGAGCAGTTCTTC. V usage is TRBV6-4 and J usage is TRBJ2-1; the D is unclear. The CDR3 is 16 amino acids. The V end was cut by 4 bases, the J end by 0 bases, with 13 bases between. Per the germline V gene, CDR1 is MRHNA and CDR2 is SNTAGT.

CDR3 sequence (DNA): TGTGCCAGCAGCCAAGAGAGCGTTCCAGGCCCCTACGAGCAGTACTTC. This gives the protein CASSQESVPGPYEQYF. The chain recombines TRBV3-1 (or the pseudogene TRBV3-2) with TRBJ2-7; D remains unclear. The CDR3 has 16 residues. Trimming cost V 0 bases and J 2 bases, with 14 bases left between them. Germline assignment: CDR1 LGHDT and CDR2 YNNKEL (reference sequence).

DNA of the CDR3: TGTGCCAGCAGCCTCGGACGGTCTTCCTACGAGCAGTACTTC. Its protein is CASSLGRSSYEQYF. The V call is TRBV5-4, the J call TRBJ2-7; D is unresolved. Germline V gene lookup returns CDR1 SGHNT and CDR2 YYREEE (reference sequence). CDR3 length: 14 amino acids. The ends were cut back, 4 bases at V and 1 base at J, with 12 bases in the middle.

J is TRBJ2-1 and V is TRBV5-1; D perhaps matches TRBD1 (6 bases). The ends were cut back, 3 bases at V and 5 bases at J, with 15 bases in the middle. Germline values: CDR1 SGHRS, CDR2 YFSETQ. The CDR3 loop spans 15 amino acids. CDR3 in amino acids: CASSSDSRDHNEQFF. In nucleotides, the CDR3 is TGCGCCAGCAGCTCGGACAGCAGAGACCACAATGAGCAGTTCTTC.

This CDR3 reads CASSTGTSNEFRELFF. CDR3 nucleotide sequence: TGTGCCAGCAGCACGGGGACGAGTAACGAGTTCCGGGAGCTGTTTTTT. The J gene is TRBJ2-2, the V gene TRBV7-9; D possibly matches TRBD1 or TRBD2 (5 bases each). CDR1 and CDR2 (germline): SEHNR, FQNEAQ (reference sequence). V lost 5 bases and J lost 9, with 22 bases in between. This CDR3 comprises 16 residues.

This chain's CDR3 is CASSLWRGGSRPGYNEQFF. In DNA, the CDR3 is TGTGCCAGCAGCTTATGGCGGGGTGGGAGCCGGCCGGGATACAATGAGCAGTTCTTC. The V gene is TRBV7-6, the J gene TRBJ2-1, with D possibly matching TRBD2 (6 bases). The CDR3 covers 19 residues. The V gene lost 2 bases and the J gene lost 4 bases, with 24 bases spanning the gap. CDR1 is SGHVS, CDR2 FNYEAQ, per germline.

The V gene is TRBV5-4, the J gene TRBJ2-3, with D possibly matching TRBD1 (5 bases). V was cut by 1 base and J by 1 base, with 13 bases left in between. Germline CDR1 is SGHNT and CDR2 is YYREEE (reference sequence). CDR3 length: 16 residues. CDR3 nucleotides: TGTGCCAGCAGCTTGATAGGCAGGGTAGGCACAGATACGCAGTATTTT. Its translation: CASSLIGRVGTDTQYF.